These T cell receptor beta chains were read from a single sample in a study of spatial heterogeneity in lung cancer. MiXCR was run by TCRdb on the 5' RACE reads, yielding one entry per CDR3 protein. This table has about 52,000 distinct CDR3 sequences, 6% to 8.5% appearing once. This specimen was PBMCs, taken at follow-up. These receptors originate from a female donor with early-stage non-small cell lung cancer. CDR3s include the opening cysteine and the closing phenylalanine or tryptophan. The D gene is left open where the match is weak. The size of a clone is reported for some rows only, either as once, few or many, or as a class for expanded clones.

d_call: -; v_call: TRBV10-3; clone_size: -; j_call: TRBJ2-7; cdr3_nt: TGTGCCATCAGTGAGTCTCAGACTCCTTACTACGAGCAGTACTTC; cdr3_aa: CAISESQTPYYEQYF
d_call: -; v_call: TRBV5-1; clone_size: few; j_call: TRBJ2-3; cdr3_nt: TGCGCCAGCAGCCACTTTGGGCCCGGGGATACGCAGTATTTT; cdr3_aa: CASSHFGPGDTQYF
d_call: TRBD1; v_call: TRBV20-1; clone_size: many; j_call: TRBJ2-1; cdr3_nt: TGCAGTGCTAGATGGACAGGGGACAGTGAGCAGTTCTTC; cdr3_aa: CSARWTGDSEQFF
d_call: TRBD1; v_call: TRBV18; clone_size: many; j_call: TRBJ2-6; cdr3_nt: TGTGCCAGCTCACCAAAGTCGGGACAGCCCTCTGGGGCCAACGTCCTGACTTTC; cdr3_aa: CASSPKSGQPSGANVLTF
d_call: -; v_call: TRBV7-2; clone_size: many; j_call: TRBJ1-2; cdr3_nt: TGTGCCAGCAGCTTAGGGACAGTCGATTATGGCTACACCTTC; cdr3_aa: CASSLGTVDYGYTF
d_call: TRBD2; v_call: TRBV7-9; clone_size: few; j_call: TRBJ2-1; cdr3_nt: TGTGCCAGCAGCTTGGTTGGGACTAGCGGCTACAATGAGCAGTTCTTC; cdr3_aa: CASSLVGTSGYNEQFF
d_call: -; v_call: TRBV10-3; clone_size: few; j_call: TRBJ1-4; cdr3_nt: TGTGCCGTCAGGGCGGGGAATGAAAAACTGTTTTTT; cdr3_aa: CAVRAGNEKLFF
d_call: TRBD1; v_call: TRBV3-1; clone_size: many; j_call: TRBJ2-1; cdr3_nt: TGTGCCAGCAGCCAAGGGGACAGCGATTACAATGAGCAGTTCTTC; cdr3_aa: CASSQGDSDYNEQFF
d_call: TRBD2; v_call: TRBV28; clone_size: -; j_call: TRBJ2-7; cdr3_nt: TGTGCCAGCAGTTTCCCGGGACTAGCGGGAAGCGAGCAGTACTTC; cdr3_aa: CASSFPGLAGSEQYF
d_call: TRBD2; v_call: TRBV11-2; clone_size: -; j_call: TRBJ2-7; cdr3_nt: TGTGCCAGCAGCCCCTCTCGCGGGAGGTCCCCCTACGAGCAGTACTTC; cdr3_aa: CASSPSRGRSPYEQYF
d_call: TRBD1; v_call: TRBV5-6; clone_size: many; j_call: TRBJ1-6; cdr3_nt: TGTGCCAGCACAGAGACAGGGAGCTCCTATAATTCACCCCTCCACTTT; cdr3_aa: CASTETGSSYNSPLHF
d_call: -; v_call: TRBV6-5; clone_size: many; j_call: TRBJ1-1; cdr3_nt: TGTGCCAGCAGTCGGACCACCAACACTGAAGCTTTCTTT; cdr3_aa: CASSRTTNTEAFF
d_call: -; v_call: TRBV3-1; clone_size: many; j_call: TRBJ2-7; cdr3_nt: TGTGCCAGCAGCCAAATCTCCTCAGGGAATTACGAGCAGTACTTC; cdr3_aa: CASSQISSGNYEQYF
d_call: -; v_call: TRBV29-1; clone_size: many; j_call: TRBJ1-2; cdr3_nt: TGCAGCGTTGAAAGGAATGGCTACACCTTC; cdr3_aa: CSVERNGYTF
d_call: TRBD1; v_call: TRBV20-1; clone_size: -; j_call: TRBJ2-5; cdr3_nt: TGCAGTGCTAGAGGACAGGGCAGTACGGAGACCCAGTACTTC; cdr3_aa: CSARGQGSTETQYF
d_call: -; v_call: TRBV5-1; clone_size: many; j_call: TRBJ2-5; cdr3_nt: TGCGCCAGCAGACCAACGGGGTCGGGTAGGGAGACCCAGTACTTC; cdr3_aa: CASRPTGSGRETQYF
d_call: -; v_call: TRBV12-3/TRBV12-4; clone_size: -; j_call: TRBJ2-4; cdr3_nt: TGTGCCAGCAGTCCACCCTGGGGCTCAGTAGCCAAAAACATTCAGTACTTC; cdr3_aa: CASSPPWGSVAKNIQYF
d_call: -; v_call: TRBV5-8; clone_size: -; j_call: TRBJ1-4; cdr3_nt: TGTGCCAGCAGCTCGAGAGCAGGGACCGCTAATGAAAAACTGTTTTTT; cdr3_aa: CASSSRAGTANEKLFF
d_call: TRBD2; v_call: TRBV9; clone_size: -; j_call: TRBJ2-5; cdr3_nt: TGTGCCAGCAGCCCACCGGGGGGAGAGACCCAGTACTTC; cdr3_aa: CASSPPGGETQYF